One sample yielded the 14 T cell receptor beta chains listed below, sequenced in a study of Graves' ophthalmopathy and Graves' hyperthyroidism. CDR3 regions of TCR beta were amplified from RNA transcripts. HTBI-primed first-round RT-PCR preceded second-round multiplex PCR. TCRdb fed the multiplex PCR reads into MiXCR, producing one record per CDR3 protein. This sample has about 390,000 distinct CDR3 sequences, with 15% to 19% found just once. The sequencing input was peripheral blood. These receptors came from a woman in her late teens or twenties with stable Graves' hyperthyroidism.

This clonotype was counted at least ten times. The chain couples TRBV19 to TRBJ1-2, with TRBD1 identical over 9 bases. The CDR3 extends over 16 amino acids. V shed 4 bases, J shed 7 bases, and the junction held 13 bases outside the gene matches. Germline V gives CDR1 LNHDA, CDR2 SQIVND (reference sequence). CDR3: CASSTYTGTGTGGYTF. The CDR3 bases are TGTGCCAGTAGTACCTATACCGGGACAGGGACCGGTGGCTACACCTTC.

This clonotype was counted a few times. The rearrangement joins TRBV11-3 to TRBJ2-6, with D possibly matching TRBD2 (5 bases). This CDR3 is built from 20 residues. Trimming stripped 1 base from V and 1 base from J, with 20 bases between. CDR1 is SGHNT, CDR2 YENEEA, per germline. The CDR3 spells CASSLVKSIGERSGANVLTF. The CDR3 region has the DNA TGTGCCAGCAGCTTAGTGAAGTCGATCGGGGAGCGATCTGGGGCCAACGTCCTGACTTTC.

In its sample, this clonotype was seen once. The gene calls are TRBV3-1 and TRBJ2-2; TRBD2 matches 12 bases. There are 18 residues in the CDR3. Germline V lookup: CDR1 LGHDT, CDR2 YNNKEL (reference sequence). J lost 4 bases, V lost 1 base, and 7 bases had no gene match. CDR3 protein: CASSQGLAGGPVTGELFF. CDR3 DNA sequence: TGTGCCAGCAGCCAAGGGCTAGCGGGGGGGCCTGTCACCGGGGAGCTGTTTTTT.

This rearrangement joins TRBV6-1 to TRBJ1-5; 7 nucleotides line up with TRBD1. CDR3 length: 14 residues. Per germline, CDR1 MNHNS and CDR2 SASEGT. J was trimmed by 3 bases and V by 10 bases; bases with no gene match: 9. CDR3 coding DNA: TGTGCCACCAGAAAACAGGGGTTCAATCAGCCCCAGCATTTT. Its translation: CATRKQGFNQPQHF.

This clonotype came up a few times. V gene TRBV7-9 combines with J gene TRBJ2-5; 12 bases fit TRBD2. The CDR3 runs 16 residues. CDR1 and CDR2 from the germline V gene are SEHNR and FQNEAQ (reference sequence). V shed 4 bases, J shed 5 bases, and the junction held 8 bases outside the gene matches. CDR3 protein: CASSSPRLAGVETQYF. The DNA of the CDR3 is TGTGCCAGCAGCTCGCCCCGACTAGCGGGGGTGGAGACCCAGTACTTC.

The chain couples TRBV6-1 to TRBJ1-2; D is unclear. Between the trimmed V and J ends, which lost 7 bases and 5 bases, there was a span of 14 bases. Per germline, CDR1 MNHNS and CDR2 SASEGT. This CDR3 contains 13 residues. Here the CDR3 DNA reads TGTGCCAGCAACCGGGATTACTTTTATGGCTACACCTTC. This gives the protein CASNRDYFYGYTF.

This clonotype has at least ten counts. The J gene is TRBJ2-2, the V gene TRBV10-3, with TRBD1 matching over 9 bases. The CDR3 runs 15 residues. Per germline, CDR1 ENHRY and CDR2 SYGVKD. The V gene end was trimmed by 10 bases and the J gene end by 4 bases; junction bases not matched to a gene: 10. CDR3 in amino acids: CATRPGQGSTGELFF. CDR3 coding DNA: TGTGCCACCAGACCGGGACAGGGAAGCACCGGGGAGCTGTTTTTT.

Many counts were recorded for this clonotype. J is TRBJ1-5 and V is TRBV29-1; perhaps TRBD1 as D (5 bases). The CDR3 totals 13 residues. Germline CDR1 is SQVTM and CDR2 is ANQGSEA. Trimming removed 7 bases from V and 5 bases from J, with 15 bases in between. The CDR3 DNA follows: TGCAGCGCGGCGGACACACAATATCAGCCCCAGCATTTT. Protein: CSAADTQYQPQHF.

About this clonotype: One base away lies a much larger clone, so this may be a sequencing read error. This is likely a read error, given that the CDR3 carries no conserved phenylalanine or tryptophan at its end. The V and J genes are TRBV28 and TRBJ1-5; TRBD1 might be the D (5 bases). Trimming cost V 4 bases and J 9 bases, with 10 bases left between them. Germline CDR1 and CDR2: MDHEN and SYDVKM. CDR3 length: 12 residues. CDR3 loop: CASSSGDRPQHS. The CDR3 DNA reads TGTGCCAGCAGTTCCGGTGACAGGCCCCAGCATTCT.

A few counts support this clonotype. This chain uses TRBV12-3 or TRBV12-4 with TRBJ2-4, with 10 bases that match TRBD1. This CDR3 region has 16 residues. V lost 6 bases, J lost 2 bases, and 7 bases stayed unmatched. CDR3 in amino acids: CASRTDRGATKNIQYF. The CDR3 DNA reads TGTGCCAGCAGGACGGACAGGGGGGCTACCAAAAACATTCAGTACTTC.

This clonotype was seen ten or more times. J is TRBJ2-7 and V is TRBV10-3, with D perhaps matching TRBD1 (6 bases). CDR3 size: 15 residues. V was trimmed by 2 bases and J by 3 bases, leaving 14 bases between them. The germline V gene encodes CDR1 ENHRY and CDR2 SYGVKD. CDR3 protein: CAISEGPTGGYEQYF. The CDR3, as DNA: TGTGCCATCAGTGAGGGGCCGACAGGAGGCTACGAGCAGTACTTC.

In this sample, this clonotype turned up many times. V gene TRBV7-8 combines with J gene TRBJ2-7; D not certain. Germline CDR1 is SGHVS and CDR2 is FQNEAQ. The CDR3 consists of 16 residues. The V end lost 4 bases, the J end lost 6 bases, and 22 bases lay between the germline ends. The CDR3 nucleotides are TGTGCCAGCAGCTACCCATCACGGACGCCCTCGGGCGAGCAGTACTTC. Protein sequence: CASSYPSRTPSGEQYF.

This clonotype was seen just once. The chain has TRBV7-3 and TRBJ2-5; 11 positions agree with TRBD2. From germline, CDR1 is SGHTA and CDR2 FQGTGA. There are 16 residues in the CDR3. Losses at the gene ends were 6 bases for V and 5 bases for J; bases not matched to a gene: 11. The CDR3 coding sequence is TGTGCCAGCAGTCAGGGACTAGCGGCCAAAGGGGAGACCCAGTACTTC. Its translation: CASSQGLAAKGETQYF.

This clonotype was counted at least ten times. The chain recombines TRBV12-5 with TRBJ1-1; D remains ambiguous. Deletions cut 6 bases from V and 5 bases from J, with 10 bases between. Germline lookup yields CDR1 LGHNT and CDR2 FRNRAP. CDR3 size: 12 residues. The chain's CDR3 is CASGPDGTEAFF. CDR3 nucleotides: TGTGCTAGTGGACCCGACGGAACTGAAGCTTTCTTT.